The rows below give T cell receptor beta chains drawn from one sample of a study of CD8 T cells in Susac syndrome. TCRdb analysed the immunoSEQ multiplex PCR reads with MiXCR anew, one entry per CDR3 protein. The sample holds 92,000 or so distinct CDR3 sequences, approximately 96% seen once. The sample was CD8+ T cells from PBMCs. The source of these receptors is a human donor with Susac syndrome. Each CDR3 is given with its conserved first and last residue. D genes are given only for firm matches. Size is omitted from some rows. Given values are once, few, many or a class for expanded clones.

CASSPTRTENSPLHF,TGCGCCAGCAGCCCTACCCGGACTGAGAATTCACCCCTCCACTTT,TRBV5-1,few,.,TRBJ1-6
CASSLASGNEQYF,TGTGCCAGCAGTTTGGCTAGCGGCAACGAGCAGTACTTC,TRBV6-2/TRBV6-3,once,TRBD2,TRBJ2-7
CASSPSPGNTIYF,TGTGCCAGCAGCCCCTCCCCTGGAAACACCATATATTTT,TRBV3-1,.,.,TRBJ1-3
CASSLEAGGYTEAFF,TGCGCCAGCAGCTTGGAGGCAGGCGGATACACTGAAGCTTTCTTT,TRBV5-1,.,.,TRBJ1-1
CASSLLGGSTEAFF,TGTGCCAGCAGTCTCCTGGGGGGGTCCACTGAAGCTTTCTTT,TRBV6-2/TRBV6-3,.,.,TRBJ1-1
CASRDDLGGYTF,TGTGCCAGCAGGGACGACCTGGGTGGCTACACCTTC,TRBV5-4,.,.,TRBJ1-2
CASSQDEASPKSGELFF,TGTGCCAGCAGCCAAGACGAGGCCTCTCCTAAATCCGGGGAGCTGTTTTTT,TRBV3-1,once,.,TRBJ2-2
CSATSGGAWETQYF,TGCAGCGCGACTAGCGGGGGGGCGTGGGAGACCCAGTACTTC,TRBV29-1,.,TRBD2,TRBJ2-5
CASSFGGRNTEAFF,TGTGCCAGCAGCTTCGGCGGAAGGAACACTGAAGCTTTCTTT,TRBV7-8,.,.,TRBJ1-1
CASSDPRVSYGYTF,TGTGCCAGCAGTGACCCACGGGTGTCCTATGGCTACACCTTC,TRBV2,.,.,TRBJ1-2
CASSQVGGGGRWNTEAFF,TGCGCCAGCAGCCAAGTAGGAGGGGGGGGCAGATGGAACACTGAAGCTTTCTTT,TRBV4-1,.,.,TRBJ1-1
CASSQTGGGTEAFF,TGCGCCAGCAGCCAGACAGGGGGGGGCACTGAAGCTTTCTTT,TRBV4-3,.,TRBD1,TRBJ1-1
CASSSQESSYNSPLHF,TGTGCCAGCAGCTCACAGGAGAGCTCCTATAATTCACCCCTCCACTTT,TRBV28,.,.,TRBJ1-6
CASALVPHGYTF,TGTGCCAGCGCCCTAGTCCCCCATGGCTACACCTTC,TRBV12-3/TRBV12-4,.,.,TRBJ1-2